This entry describes one TCR beta chain. The data were obtained in a study of a mutant IDH1 vaccine in newly diagnosed glioma. On the study more broadly: Most had both radiotherapy and temozolomide beforehand; others had only one.

There are 13 residues in the CDR3. V was shortened by 5 bases and J by 12 bases, with 14 bases between the two germline ends. Germline CDR1 and CDR2: MNHNS and SASEGT. The time point was: baseline, week 1 (first vaccination visit). Treatment of the sample: pre-vaccination baseline after standard-of-care therapy. Donors' newly diagnosed IDH1-mutant WHO grade 3 or 4 astrocytomas lacked nuclear ATRX. Generated by immunoSEQ multiplex PCR, the TCRdb table keeps only in-frame clones and is missing some. Of tens of thousands of clones listed, more than 65% are singletons. Sequencing was performed on PBMCs, taken from a glioma patient treated with radiotherapy, temozolomide or both. The chain employs TRBV6-1 and TRBJ1-6; D is unclear. The TCR comes from a man aged 25-45 years with glioma. This CDR3 reads CASSRGLDLPLHF. As DNA, the CDR3 is TGTGCCAGCAGTCGCGGACTCGATTTACCCCTCCACTTT.